The 3 T cell receptor beta chains presented below share a single source sample, sequenced in a study of early T cells in non-severe SARS-CoV-2 infection. TCRdb called the 5' RACE reads again in MiXCR, with one record for every CDR3 protein. The sample lists about 100,000 distinct CDR3 sequences, 13% occurring once. The sequenced material came from whole blood. The receptors shown here come from an adult who was a healthcare worker with PCR-confirmed SARS-CoV-2 infection or an uninfected control (not recorded which).

This clonotype has a handful of counts. The chain combines TRBV28 with TRBJ1-1; D gene unclear. The CDR3 totals 18 residues. Germline V gene lookup returns CDR1 MDHEN and CDR2 SYDVKM. V lost 7 bases, J lost 3 bases, and 27 bases lay in between. Here the CDR3 DNA reads TGTGCCAGCACCCTCCAGCGGCCTCCCCCCCAATGGGACACTGAAGCTTTCTTT. Translating gives CASTLQRPPPQWDTEAFF.

On this clonotype itself: This may come from a read error, since a much larger clone is one base off. The V call is TRBV12-3 or TRBV12-4, the J call TRBJ2-3; D may be TRBD2 (5 bases). This CDR3 comprises 16 residues. The CDR3 region has the DNA TGTGCCAGCAGTTCGGGATCCCGCCGTAGCACAGAAACGCAGTATTTT. It yields the protein CASSSGSRRSTETQYF.

The table lists this clonotype with a few counts. This sequence joins TRBV28 and TRBJ1-1; no clear D gene. V lost 0 bases to trimming and J lost 3 bases, with 14 bases between them. The CDR3 loop spans 16 amino acids. CDR1 is MDHEN, CDR2 SYDVKM, per germline. The CDR3 protein is CASSLWTIEAYTEAFF. CDR3 bases: TGTGCCAGCAGTTTATGGACCATTGAGGCCTACACTGAAGCTTTCTTT.